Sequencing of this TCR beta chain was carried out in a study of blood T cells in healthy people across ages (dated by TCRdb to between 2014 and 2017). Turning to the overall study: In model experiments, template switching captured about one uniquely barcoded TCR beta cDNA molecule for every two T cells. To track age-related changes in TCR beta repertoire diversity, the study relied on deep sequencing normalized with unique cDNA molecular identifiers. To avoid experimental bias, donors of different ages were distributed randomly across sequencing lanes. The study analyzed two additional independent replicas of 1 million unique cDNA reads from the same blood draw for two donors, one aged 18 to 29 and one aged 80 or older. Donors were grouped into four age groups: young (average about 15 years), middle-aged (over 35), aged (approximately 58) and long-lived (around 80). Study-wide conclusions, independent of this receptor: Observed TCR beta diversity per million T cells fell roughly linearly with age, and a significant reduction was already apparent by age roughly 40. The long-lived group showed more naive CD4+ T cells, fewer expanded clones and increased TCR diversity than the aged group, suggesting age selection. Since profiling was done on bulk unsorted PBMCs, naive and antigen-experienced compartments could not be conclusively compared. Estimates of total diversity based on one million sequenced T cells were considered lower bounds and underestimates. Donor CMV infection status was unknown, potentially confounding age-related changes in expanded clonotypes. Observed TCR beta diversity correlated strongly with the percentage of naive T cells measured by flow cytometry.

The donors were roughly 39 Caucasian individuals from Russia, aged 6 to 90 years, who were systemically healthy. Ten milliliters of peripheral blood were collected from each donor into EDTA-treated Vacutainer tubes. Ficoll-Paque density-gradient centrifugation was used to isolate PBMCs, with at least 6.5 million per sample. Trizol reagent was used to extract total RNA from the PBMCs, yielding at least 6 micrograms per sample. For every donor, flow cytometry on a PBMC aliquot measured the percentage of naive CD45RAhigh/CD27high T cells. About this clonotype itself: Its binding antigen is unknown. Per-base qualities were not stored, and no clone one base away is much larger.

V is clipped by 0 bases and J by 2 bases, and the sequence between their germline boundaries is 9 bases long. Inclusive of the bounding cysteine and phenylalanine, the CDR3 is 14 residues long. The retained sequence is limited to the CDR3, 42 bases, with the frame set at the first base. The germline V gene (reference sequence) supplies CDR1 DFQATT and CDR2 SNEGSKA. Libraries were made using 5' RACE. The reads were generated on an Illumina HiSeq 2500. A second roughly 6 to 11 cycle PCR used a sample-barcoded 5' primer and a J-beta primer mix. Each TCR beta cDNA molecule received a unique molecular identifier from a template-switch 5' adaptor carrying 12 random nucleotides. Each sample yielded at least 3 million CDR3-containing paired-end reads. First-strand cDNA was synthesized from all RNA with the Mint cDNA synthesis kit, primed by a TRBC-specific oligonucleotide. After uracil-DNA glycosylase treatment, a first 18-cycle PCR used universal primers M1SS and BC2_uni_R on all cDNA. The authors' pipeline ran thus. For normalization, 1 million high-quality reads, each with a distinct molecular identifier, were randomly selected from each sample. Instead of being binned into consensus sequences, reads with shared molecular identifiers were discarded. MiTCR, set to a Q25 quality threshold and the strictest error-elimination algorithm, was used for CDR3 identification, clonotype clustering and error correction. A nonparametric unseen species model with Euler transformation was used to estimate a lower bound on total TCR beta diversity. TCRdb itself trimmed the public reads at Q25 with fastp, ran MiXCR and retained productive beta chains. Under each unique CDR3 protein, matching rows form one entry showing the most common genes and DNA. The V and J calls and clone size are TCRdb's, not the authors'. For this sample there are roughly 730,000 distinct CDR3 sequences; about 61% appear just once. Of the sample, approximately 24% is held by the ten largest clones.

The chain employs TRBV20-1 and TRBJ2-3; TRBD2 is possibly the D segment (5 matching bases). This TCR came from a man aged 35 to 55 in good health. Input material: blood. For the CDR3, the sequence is CSARDWTHTDTQYF. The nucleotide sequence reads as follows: TGCAGTGCTAGAGATTGGACTCACACAGATACGCAGTATTTT.